This TCR beta chain was found in a study of blood T cell repertoires in COVID-19. Study as a whole: Donors in the United States, Italy and Spain gave samples during acute or convalescent COVID-19. PBMCs, B-cell-depleted T cells, or T cells provided the cDNA or gDNA that made up the material.

Original handling: Reference gene primer amplification in the assay estimated nucleated cell counts. The data were produced by immunoSEQ multiplex PCR, yet TCRdb's version contains in-frame clones alone and is incomplete. D and trimming were read from the DNA, whereas the V and J calls and clone size are those reported in that table. The table shows around 81,000 clones, with around 81% occurring only once. The sample comprised peripheral blood. The receptor was derived from a man aged 45-60 years with acute or convalescent COVID-19.

CDR3 protein: CASSLDRTSGKSYEQYF. For the CDR3, the DNA is TGTGCCAGCAGCTTAGATCGGACTAGCGGGAAGTCCTACGAGCAGTACTTC. The chain employs TRBV11-2 and TRBJ2-7, with 12 bases that match TRBD2. There are 17 residues in the CDR3. V shed 0 bases, J shed 1 base, and the junction held 4 bases outside the gene matches. CDR1 and CDR2 (germline): SGHAT, FQNNGV.